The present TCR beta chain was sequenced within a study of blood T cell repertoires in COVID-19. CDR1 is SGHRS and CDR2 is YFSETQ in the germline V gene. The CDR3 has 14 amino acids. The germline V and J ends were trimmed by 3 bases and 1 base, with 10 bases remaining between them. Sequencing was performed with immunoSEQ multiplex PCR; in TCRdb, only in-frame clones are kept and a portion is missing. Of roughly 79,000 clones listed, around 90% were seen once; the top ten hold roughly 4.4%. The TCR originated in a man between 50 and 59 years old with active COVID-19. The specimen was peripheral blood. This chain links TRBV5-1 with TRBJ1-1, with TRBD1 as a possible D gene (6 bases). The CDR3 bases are TGCGCCAGCAGCTCTCAGGGGACGAACACTGAAGCTTTCTTT. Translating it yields CASSSQGTNTEAFF.